Listed here are 21 T cell receptor beta chains from one sample, sequenced in a study of T-cell memory formation after mild COVID-19. TCRdb re-derived calls from the 5' RACE reads in MiXCR, one entry per CDR3 protein. The data contain 250,000 to 350,000 distinct CDR3 sequences, 15% to 20% of them singletons. The source material was PBMCs or a T cell subset sorted from them (not recorded which). These TCRs come from a young man who had mild COVID-19 (a few samples of this study predate the infection). Cell type and time point are not known.

The genes are TRBV7-9 and TRBJ2-3, with D perhaps TRBD1 (5 bases). This CDR3 has 11 residues. Per the germline V gene, CDR1 is SEHNR and CDR2 is FQNEAQ (reference sequence). Trimming removed 8 bases from V and 5 bases from J, with 8 bases in between. The CDR3 loop reads CASGQGDTQYF. In DNA, the CDR3 is TGTGCCAGCGGCCAGGGAGATACGCAGTATTTT.

The chain combines TRBV4-2 with TRBJ2-1; D ambiguous. Trimming pared 0 bases from V and 9 bases from J, leaving 18 bases between. The CDR3 consists of 16 residues. Germline V gene lookup returns CDR1 LGHNA and CDR2 YNFKEQ. The CDR3 sequence: CASSQERFNRGSEQFF. DNA of the CDR3: TGTGCCAGCAGCCAAGAGAGGTTCAACAGAGGCAGTGAGCAGTTCTTC.

In nucleotides, the CDR3 is TGTGCCAGCAGCTCCACAGGGGTGGGCGAGCAGTACTTC. Translated, it gives CASSSTGVGEQYF. The chain couples TRBV7-2 to TRBJ2-7, with TRBD1 matching 7 bases. Germline trimming cut 4 bases from V and 6 bases from J; bases unmatched to any gene: 6. This CDR3 is 13 amino acids long. Germline V gene lookup returns CDR1 SGHTA and CDR2 FQGNSA.

This clonotype was detected ten times or more. This chain links TRBV7-2 with TRBJ2-1, with 7 positions matching TRBD1. CDR3 length: 14 amino acids. J gave up 8 bases and V 3 bases, and 7 bases lay outside the gene matches. From germline, CDR1 is SGHTA and CDR2 FQGNSA. DNA of the CDR3: TGTGCCAGCAGCTTCGGCAGGGGGTATGATGAGCAGTTCTTC. This codes for CASSFGRGYDEQFF.

In its sample, this clonotype was seen a few times. The V call is TRBV3-1, the J call TRBJ1-1; D possibly corresponds to TRBD1 (5 bases). The V gene's germline CDR1 is LGHDT and CDR2 YNNKEL (reference sequence). V lost 1 base and J lost 3, with 12 bases in between. The CDR3 totals 15 residues. The CDR3 nucleotides read TGTGCCAGCAGCCAAGGTGAGGGGCCCTACACTGAAGCTTTCTTT. It translates to CASSQGEGPYTEAFF.

This clonotype has just one count. The V and J genes are TRBV3-1 and TRBJ2-3; D gene unclear. V was clipped by 2 bases and J by 2 bases, with 5 bases between them. This CDR3 has 13 amino acids. CDR1 LGHDT and CDR2 YNNKEL come from the germline V gene (reference sequence). CDR3 loop: CASSQIYTDTQYF. In nucleotides, the CDR3 is TGTGCCAGCAGCCAAATTTACACAGATACGCAGTATTTT.

V and J are TRBV12-3 or TRBV12-4 and TRBJ1-4, with a tentative D call TRBD1 (5 bases). The V end lost 5 bases, the J end lost 7 bases, and 14 bases lay between the germline ends. The CDR3 runs to 14 residues. CDR3 DNA sequence: TGTGCCAGCAGTCTACAGGTCCCGACTGAAAAACTGTTTTTT. Protein product: CASSLQVPTEKLFF.

This clonotype has just one count. The chain couples TRBV6-2 or TRBV6-3 to TRBJ1-5; the D gene is possibly TRBD1 (6 bases). V was cut by 5 bases and J by 6 bases, with 17 bases left in between. This CDR3 has 15 amino acids. Germline V gene sequence: CDR1 MNHEY, CDR2 SVGEGT. In DNA, the CDR3 is TGTGCCAGCAGTGGGGGGCTTCCCTCCGGTCAGCCCCAGCATTTT. It is translated as CASSGGLPSGQPQHF.

The chain joins TRBV29-1 to TRBJ2-5, with a weak D call TRBD2 (7 bases). CDR3 length equals 14 residues. The V and J ends lost 3 bases and 4 bases respectively, with 15 bases between them. The germline CDR1 and CDR2 sequences are SQVTM and ANQGSEA. The CDR3 loop is CSVEVAGEGETQYF. The CDR3 bases are TGCAGCGTTGAGGTGGCAGGGGAGGGAGAGACCCAGTACTTC.

The CDR3 is CASSLGGLEGNTIYF. CDR3 in DNA: TGTGCCAGCAGCTTAGGGGGGCTGGAGGGAAACACCATATATTTT. The chain employs TRBV7-2 and TRBJ1-3; D possibly corresponds to TRBD1 (6 bases). Germline-derived CDR1 and CDR2 are SGHTA and FQGNSA. The CDR3 has 15 residues. The V end lost 1 base, the J end lost 4 bases, and 11 bases lay between the germline ends.

The chain couples TRBV29-1 to TRBJ2-2, with 7 bases aligning to TRBD1. CDR1 and CDR2 (germline): SQVTM, ANQGSEA. V lost 5 bases and J lost 2; bases outside the gene matches: 8. CDR3 length equals 15 residues. CDR3 DNA: TGCAGCGTTCCAACGGACAGGTCAAACACCGGGGAGCTGTTTTTT. It specifies CSVPTDRSNTGELFF.

This rearrangement joins TRBV27 to TRBJ2-1; 11 positions agree with TRBD2. V lost 4 bases, J lost 12 bases, and 5 bases stayed unmatched. The CDR3 spans 13 residues. Germline values: CDR1 MNHEY, CDR2 SMNVEV (reference sequence). The CDR3 DNA reads as TGTGCCAGCAGTTCCACTAGCGGGGGTACGCAGTTCTTC. Its translation: CASSSTSGGTQFF.

This clonotype was seen only a few times. The V and J genes are TRBV7-2 and TRBJ1-3; 8 bases line up with TRBD1. The germline CDR1 and CDR2 sequences are SGHTA and FQGNSA. The CDR3 runs 15 residues. The J segment lost 4 bases and the V segment lost 4 bases, leaving 6 bases of the junction unmatched. The chain's CDR3 is CASSSDRGWGNTIYF. CDR3 bases: TGTGCCAGCAGCTCAGACAGGGGATGGGGAAACACCATATATTTT.

The rearrangement uses TRBV10-3 and TRBJ1-5, with 8 nucleotides matching TRBD1. Germline V gene lookup returns CDR1 ENHRY and CDR2 SYGVKD. V was pared by 2 bases and J by 3 bases, with 3 bases of the junction left unmatched. CDR3 length: 15 amino acids. The CDR3 sequence is CAISEPGQDNQPQHF. DNA for the CDR3: TGTGCCATCAGTGAGCCGGGACAGGACAATCAGCCCCAGCATTTT.

This sequence joins TRBV20-1 and TRBJ2-5; possible D gene TRBD2, 5 bases. Germline V gene lookup returns CDR1 DFQATT and CDR2 SNEGSKA (reference sequence). This CDR3 spans 12 amino acids. The V and J ends lost 6 bases and 4 bases respectively, with 12 bases between them. DNA of the CDR3: TGCAGTGCCGGGGTAGGAGGAGAGACCCAGTACTTC. It codes for CSAGVGGETQYF.

The J gene is TRBJ2-1, the V gene TRBV7-3; the match to TRBD1 covers 7 bases. V gave up 3 bases and J gave up 7 bases; unmatched junction bases: 3. The CDR3 contains 13 residues. CDR1 is SGHTA, CDR2 FQGTGA, per germline. CDR3 nucleotide sequence: TGTGCCAGCAGCTTCGACAGGGAGAATGAGCAGTTCTTC. Protein product: CASSFDRENEQFF.

This clonotype was recorded a few times. CDR3 coding DNA: TGCAGTGCTAGAGATTGGCGGGGGGAAGATACGCAGTATTTT. This codes for CSARDWRGEDTQYF. The chain joins TRBV20-1 to TRBJ2-3, with TRBD2 matching 8 bases. Germline values: CDR1 DFQATT, CDR2 SNEGSKA (reference sequence). V was clipped by 0 bases and J by 5 bases; unmatched bases: 4. The CDR3 totals 14 residues.

This chain links TRBV30 with TRBJ1-1; D gene uncertain. V was shortened by 1 base and J by 4 bases, with 10 bases between the two germline ends. Per the germline V gene, CDR1 is GTSNPN and CDR2 is SVGIG (reference sequence). The CDR3 is 13 residues long. The CDR3 coding sequence is TGTGCCTGGAGTGCGAATGCGGGCACTGAAGCTTTCTTT. Its protein product is CAWSANAGTEAFF. Full variable domain (missing parts from reference TRBV30 and TRBJ1-1): SQTIHQWPATLVQPVGSPLSLECTVEGTSNPNLYWYRQAAGRGLQLLFYSVGIGQISSEVPQNLSASRPQDRQFILSSKKLLLSDSGFYLCAWSANAGTEAFFGQGTRLTVV.

This rearrangement joins TRBV11-2 to TRBJ2-3; 11 nucleotides align to TRBD2. There are 15 residues in the CDR3. Germline lookup yields CDR1 SGHAT and CDR2 FQNNGV. The V and J ends lost 4 bases and 4 bases, in that order; junction bases with no gene match: 4. The CDR3 region has the DNA TGTGCCAGCAGCTACGTAGCGGGAGGGGCAGATACGCAGTATTTT. Amino acids: CASSYVAGGADTQYF.

The V call is TRBV5-5, the J call TRBJ1-4; the D gene is possibly TRBD1 (5 bases). Trimming pared 0 bases from V and 8 bases from J, leaving 8 bases between. Germline V gives CDR1 SGHKS, CDR2 YYEKEE (reference sequence). The CDR3 extends over 13 amino acids. The CDR3: CASSLDRGEKLFF. The CDR3 nucleotides are TGTGCCAGCAGCTTGGATCGGGGGGAAAAACTGTTTTTT.

This clonotype has more than one count but fewer than ten. The chain employs TRBV28 and TRBJ2-1; D ambiguous. Trimming shortened V by 1 base and J by 0 bases, and 4 bases separated the two germline ends. This CDR3 contains 14 residues. Germline V lookup: CDR1 MDHEN, CDR2 SYDVKM. The CDR3 bases are TGTGCCAGCAGTTTATTGCGCTCCTACAATGAGCAGTTCTTC. The encoded protein is CASSLLRSYNEQFF.